Following are 6 T cell receptor beta chains from one sample sequenced in a study of identical twins. TCRdb recomputed calls from the 5' RACE reads with MiXCR, one row per CDR3 protein. The data show 140,000 to 150,000 distinct CDR3 sequences, under 4.5% seen once. Sequencing was performed on memory T cells sorted from blood. These receptors originate from a man aged 18 to 30 in good health.

This clonotype appeared many times. The rearrangement joins TRBV6-1 to TRBJ2-7, with TRBD2 identical over 7 bases. CDR1 is MNHNS and CDR2 is SASEGT in the germline V gene. Unmatched junction bases numbered 9, after V lost 7 bases and J lost 3 bases. This CDR3 is 14 amino acids long. CDR3 bases: TGTGCCAGCAAACGGGGAGGGAGGGACTACGAGCAGTACGTC. It encodes CASKRGGRDYEQYV.

This clonotype has at least ten counts. The rearrangement links TRBV9 to TRBJ1-2, with D perhaps matching TRBD1 (6 bases). The CDR3 extends over 13 amino acids. Trimming took off 4 bases at V and 7 bases at J, with 14 bases between the two ends. The germline gives CDR1 SGDLS, CDR2 YYNGEE. The CDR3 sequence is CASSPNGGLGYTF. The CDR3 coding sequence is TGTGCCAGCAGCCCCAATGGGGGGCTTGGCTACACCTTC.

This clonotype was counted ten times or more. The chain combines TRBV6-5 with TRBJ2-5; 9 bases fit TRBD2. CDR1 is MNHEY and CDR2 is SVGAGI in the germline V gene. The CDR3 spans 16 residues. The V and J ends lost 2 bases and 3 bases, in that order; junction bases with no gene match: 7. In nucleotides, the CDR3 is TGTGCCAGCAGTTACGTATATAGCGGGAGAAAAGAGACCCAGTACTTC. This sequence encodes CASSYVYSGRKETQYF.

This clonotype was counted at least ten times. The chain has TRBV20-1 and TRBJ1-5, with 11 bases that match TRBD1. V was pared by 3 bases and J by 5 bases, with 9 bases of the junction left unmatched. The germline gives CDR1 DFQATT, CDR2 SNEGSKA (reference sequence). The CDR3 runs 16 residues. This CDR3 is CSASPGTGGIYQPQHF. CDR3 nucleotides: TGCAGTGCTAGTCCCGGGACAGGGGGGATATATCAGCCCCAGCATTTT.

This clonotype was counted many times. The chain carries TRBV5-5 and TRBJ1-5; D not certain. With 0 bases removed from V and 2 bases from J, the gap between germline ends came to 6 bases. The CDR3 totals 14 residues. Per the germline V gene, CDR1 is SGHKS and CDR2 is YYEKEE (reference sequence). CDR3 in DNA: TGTGCCAGCAGCTTGGCCGGGGGCAATCAGCCCCAGCATTTT. Protein: CASSLAGGNQPQHF.

This clonotype was picked up many times. The CDR3 sequence is CSALTGPTGELFF. The CDR3 DNA follows: TGCAGCGCCTTGACTGGCCCCACCGGGGAGCTGTTTTTT. This sequence joins TRBV29-1 and TRBJ2-2; D uncertain. Per germline, CDR1 SQVTM and CDR2 ANQGSEA. The V end lost 7 bases, the J end lost 4 bases, and 13 bases lay between the germline ends. This CDR3 is built from 13 residues.